The 8 T cell receptor beta chains given below trace back to one sample, sequenced in a study of blood T cell repertoires in COVID-19 (dated by TCRdb to the early 2020s). The library was built by means of the immunoSEQ multiplex PCR assay. In TCRdb, the immuneACCESS table is reduced to in-frame sequences with V and J assigned. These tables do not hold every clone; where another copy was compared, an unresolved V gene accounts for under half, and the others remain unexplained. For this sample there are roughly 320,000 clones; 70% to 90% appear just once. Of the sample, roughly 4% falls within the top ten clones. Sample: PBMCs or T cells enriched from blood (not recorded which). These receptors originate from a man in his thirties or forties who had recovered from COVID-19.

This clone came up a few times. The gene calls are TRBV6-5 and TRBJ1-2; TRBD1 is a possible D gene (5 bases). Between the trimmed V and J ends, which lost 0 bases and 8 bases, there was a span of 13 bases. Germline V gene lookup returns CDR1 MNHEY and CDR2 SVGAGI. This CDR3 is 14 amino acids long. The CDR3 region is CASSYSPGKRGYTF. The CDR3 nucleotides are TGTGCCAGCAGTTACTCTCCAGGGAAACGCGGCTACACCTTC.

This chain connects TRBV19 to TRBJ1-1; D gene uncertain. V dropped 4 bases and J dropped 4 bases, with 22 bases sitting between them. The CDR3 is 17 residues long. Germline V gene sequence: CDR1 LNHDA, CDR2 SQIVND (reference sequence). CDR3 in DNA: TGTGCCAGTAGTAGCAGCGCTAACCCATGGTCCGCCACTGAAGCTTTCTTT. Amino acids: CASSSSANPWSATEAFF.

The chain recombines TRBV21-1 with TRBJ1-5; TRBD1 was called by the table and not checked on the DNA. TRBV21-1 is a listed pseudogene. CDR3 length equals 17 residues. CDR3 in amino acids: CASSKGLQGSGNQPQHF. Written as DNA, the CDR3 is TGTGCCAGCAGCAAAGGCCTACAGGGGTCCGGCAATCAGCCCCAGCATTTT.

The J gene is TRBJ1-5, the V gene TRBV5-8, with 9 bases lining up with TRBD1. After removal of 4 bases from V and 1 base from J, the junction contained 6 bases not matched to a gene. Germline CDR1 is SGHTS and CDR2 is YDEGEE. CDR3 length: 16 amino acids. The CDR3 DNA reads as TGTGCCAGCAGCCCTGGACAGGGGATCAGCAATCAGCCCCAGCATTTT. This translates into CASSPGQGISNQPQHF. Looking up the rest from reference TRBV5-8 and TRBJ1-5 gives the full variable domain: EAGVTQSPTHLIKTRGQQATLRCSPISGHTSVYWYQQALGLGLQFLLWYDEGEERNRGNFPPRFSGRQFPNYSSELNVNALELEDSALYLCASSPGQGISNQPQHFGDGTRLSIL.

The V gene is TRBV6-4, the J gene TRBJ2-3; 9 nucleotides agree with TRBD1. Germline V gene lookup returns CDR1 MRHNA and CDR2 SNTAGT. This CDR3 region has 18 residues. V gave up 10 bases and J gave up 5 bases; unmatched junction bases: 22. The CDR3 coding sequence is TGTGCCACCGAATATACCCCGGGACAGGGATTTGGGGGAGATACGCAGTATTTT. Translated: CATEYTPGQGFGGDTQYF.

This chain links TRBV19 with TRBJ1-5; D possibly corresponds to TRBD1 (5 bases). Germline V CDR1 and CDR2: LNHDA, SQIVND (reference sequence). The CDR3 runs to 15 residues. V gave up 4 bases and J gave up 1 base, with 11 bases separating them. CDR3 sequence (DNA): TGTGCCAGTAGTACAGGGTGGGCCAGCAATCAGCCCCAGCATTTT. This translates into CASSTGWASNQPQHF.

This chain connects TRBV5-1 to TRBJ2-7; possible D gene TRBD2, 6 bases. Trimming took 7 bases from V and 3 from J, leaving 14 bases between them. Germline CDR1 and CDR2: SGHRS and YFSETQ. The CDR3 is 13 residues long. Here the CDR3 reads CASRGDSRYEQYF. The DNA of the CDR3 is TGCGCCAGCCGCGGGGACTCCCGCTACGAGCAGTACTTC.

Here the CDR3 reads CASSTTTGTTSYEQYF. CDR3 nucleotide sequence: TGTGCCAGCAGCACGACCACCGGGACTACATCCTACGAGCAGTACTTC. The genes are TRBV9 and TRBJ2-7, with TRBD2 matching over 7 bases. J gave up 1 base and V 4 bases, and 11 bases lay outside the gene matches. The germline gives CDR1 SGDLS, CDR2 YYNGEE. The CDR3 totals 16 residues.